These 4 T cell receptor beta chains were sequenced from one sample in a study of T cell changes during pregnancy in multiple sclerosis. Sequencing was performed with immunoSEQ multiplex PCR; in TCRdb, only in-frame clones are kept and a portion is missing. The sample records around 24,000 clones, 86% being singletons. Sequences were derived from CD8+ T cells from peripheral blood mononuclear cells, sampled in the first trimester of pregnancy. The receptors shown here come from a female donor in good health, enrolled as a control in a pregnancy study.

The V call is TRBV19, the J call TRBJ1-3; no clear D gene. This CDR3 spans 14 amino acids. V was trimmed by 7 bases and J by 3 bases, leaving 13 bases between them. CDR1 is LNHDA and CDR2 is SQIVND in the germline V gene (reference sequence). The CDR3 loop reads CASTHQSGGNTIYF. The CDR3 coding sequence is TGTGCCAGTACCCATCAATCAGGTGGAAACACCATATATTTT.

This rearrangement joins TRBV6-4 to TRBJ2-3, with TRBD1 matching 8 bases. V shed 3 bases and J 0 bases; nucleotides not matched to a gene: 5. CDR3 length: 16 residues. Germline loops: CDR1 MRHNA, CDR2 SNTAGT. The CDR3 reads CASSESAGGSTDTQYF. The CDR3 nucleotides are TGTGCCAGCAGTGAGAGCGCAGGGGGCAGCACAGATACGCAGTATTTT.

This clone was recorded once. This sequence joins TRBV20-1 and TRBJ2-5; tentatively, D is TRBD2 (5 bases). V lost 5 bases, J lost 7 bases, and 5 bases lay in between. The CDR3 covers 9 residues. The germline V gene has CDR1 DFQATT and CDR2 SNEGSKA (reference sequence). This chain's CDR3 is CSAAGTQYF. The CDR3 coding sequence is TGCAGTGCTGCGGGGACCCAGTACTTC.

The chain joins TRBV29-1 to TRBJ1-5; D possibly corresponds to TRBD1 (6 bases). V was cut by 4 bases and J by 5 bases, with 9 bases left in between. The germline V gene encodes CDR1 SQVTM and CDR2 ANQGSEA. The CDR3 consists of 12 residues. CDR3 residues: CSVVEGDQPQHF. For the CDR3, the DNA is TGCAGCGTTGTTGAGGGGGATCAGCCCCAGCATTTT.